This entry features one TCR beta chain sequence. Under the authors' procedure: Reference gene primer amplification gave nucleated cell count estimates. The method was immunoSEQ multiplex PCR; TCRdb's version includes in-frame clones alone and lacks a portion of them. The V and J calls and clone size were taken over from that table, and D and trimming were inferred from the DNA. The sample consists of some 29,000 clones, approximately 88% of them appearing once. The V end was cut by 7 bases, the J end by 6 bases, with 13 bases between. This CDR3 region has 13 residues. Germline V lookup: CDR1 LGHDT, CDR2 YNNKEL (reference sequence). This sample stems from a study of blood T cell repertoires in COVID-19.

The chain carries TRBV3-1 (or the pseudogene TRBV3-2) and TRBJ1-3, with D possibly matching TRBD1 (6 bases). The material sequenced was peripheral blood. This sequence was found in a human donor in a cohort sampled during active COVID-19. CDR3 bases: TGTGCCAGCACCAGGGCAGGGGCAAACACCATATATTTT. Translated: CASTRAGANTIYF.